This T cell receptor (beta chain) was sequenced during a study of siplizumab effects on memory and regulatory T cells. Clones were sequenced by immunoSEQ multiplex PCR, and TCRdb holds only the in-frame ones, with some missing. This sample has about 40,000 clones, with 70% to 90% found just once. This CDR3 comprises 12 residues. The ends were cut back, 5 bases at V and 5 bases at J, with 9 bases in the middle. CDR1 MNHEY and CDR2 SVGAGI come from the germline V gene. This receptor was obtained from a human donor in good health. The chain is built from TRBV6-5 and TRBJ1-1; D unresolved. Source material: naive CD4+ T cells sorted from blood. The CDR3 DNA reads TGTGCCAGCAGTCTTGGGGTGACTGAAGCTTTCTTT. Protein product: CASSLGVTEAFF.